This TCR beta chain was profiled in a study of cytomegalovirus exposure and HLA in healthy donors. Study results and caveats: Presence/absence comparisons presumed near-even sequencing depth among donors. Beyond CMV serostatus, there was no information to go on about immune exposure.

To note about this clone: Antigen specificity is unknown.

In the PCR, 60 Vbeta and 13 Jbeta primers were used. Sequencing was performed with immunoSEQ multiplex PCR; in TCRdb, only in-frame clones are kept and a portion is missing. The sample contains about 150,000 clones, roughly 88% of which appear only once. This CDR3 region has 16 residues. After removal of 4 bases from V and 2 bases from J, the junction contained 8 bases not matched to a gene. CDR1 and CDR2 (germline): MRHNA, SNTAGT. Sequenced input: PBMCs. The origin of this receptor is a woman in her late teens or twenties in good health and CMV-seronegative. V is TRBV6-4 and J is TRBJ2-3, with 8 bases identical to TRBD2. In DNA, the CDR3 is TGTGCCAGCAGTGCTTCGAGGACTAGCCTCACAGATACGCAGTATTTT. Translation: CASSASRTSLTDTQYF.